This T cell receptor beta chain is drawn from a study of blood T cells in healthy people across ages. Each sample yielded at least 6 micrograms of PBMC total RNA. A second PCR, run for about 6 to 12 cycles, used a sample-barcoded 5' primer plus a J-beta primer mix. TCRdb re-called the 5' RACE reads through MiXCR, storing one row per CDR3 protein. The sample has 800,000 to 950,000 distinct CDR3 sequences; 25% to 30% are singletons. Trimming took 4 bases from V and 7 from J, leaving 14 bases between them. CDR3 length equals 13 residues. The germline gives CDR1 SGHNT, CDR2 YYREEE (reference sequence). This sample was also put to use in a study of T cells of mothers and their children.

This TCR was sampled from a woman aged 40-49 years in good health. Sequencing input: blood. V usage is TRBV5-4 and J usage is TRBJ1-2; D not resolved. CDR3 residues: CASSPDLHGGYTF. DNA for the CDR3: TGTGCCAGCAGCCCGGACCTTCATGGTGGCTACACCTTC.